The clone carrying this T cell receptor beta chain has a handful of counts. One entry per CDR3 protein results from TCRdb running MiXCR on the RACE reads. The sample consists of roughly 250,000 distinct CDR3 sequences, 7% to 10% of them appearing once. These data belong to a study of human T cells and chemical hapten exposure. The time point: pre-sensitization, week 0. Noted treatment: therapeutic diphenylcyclopropenone sensitization with weekly scalp DPC. This sequence was found in a woman between 40 and 50 years old with alopecia areata. Some clones in this sample may be carry-over from other donors' samples. The specimen was whole blood, collected in connection with sensitization to the hapten diphenylcyclopropenone (DPC).

DNA for the CDR3: TGTGCCAGCAGCTTAGGTCACATGGAGTCCGGGGAGCTGTTTTTT. This gives the protein CASSLGHMESGELFF. The chain carries TRBV11-1 and TRBJ2-2; no clear D gene. CDR3 length: 15 residues. Germline values: CDR1 SGHAT, CDR2 FQDESV (reference sequence). Trimming left V 1 base short and J 6 bases short, with 12 bases between.